Reported below is one T cell receptor (beta chain). These data belong to a study of T cells in Graves' hyperthyroidism and ophthalmopathy. Regions amplified from RNA transcripts were the TCR beta CDR3 regions. HTBI primers were employed in a first-round RT-PCR of the TCR CDR3. MiXCR, applied by TCRdb to the multiplex PCR reads, yields one record per CDR3 protein. The profile shows a few hundred thousand distinct CDR3 sequences, about 20% of them singletons. The receptor's source is a woman between 65 and 79 years old with Graves' ophthalmopathy. The sequencing sample was made of blood.

This chain's CDR3 is CSARDIAKNIQYF. CDR3 sequence (DNA): TGCAGTGCTAGAGATATAGCCAAAAACATTCAGTACTTC. The gene calls are TRBV20-1 and TRBJ2-4; D gene uncertain. Germline V gives CDR1 DFQATT, CDR2 SNEGSKA (reference sequence). CDR3 length: 13 residues. The ends were cut back, 0 bases at V and 0 bases at J, with 3 bases in the middle.